The next 14 T cell receptor beta chains were all read from a single sample in a study of control samples from healthy donors and cancer patients. Using immunoSEQ multiplex PCR, the repertoire was profiled, and TCRdb retains in-frame clones only, with some absent. Of some 130,000 clones in the sample, just under 95% are singletons; the top ten hold roughly 6%. The sample was blood. The receptors derive from a man between 18 and 35 years old in good health.

The chain recombines TRBV6-6 with TRBJ1-2, with 7 positions matching TRBD1. The CDR3 has 13 amino acids. Losses at the gene ends were 5 bases for V and 3 bases for J; bases not matched to a gene: 3. In germline, CDR1 is MNHNY, CDR2 SVGAGI (reference sequence). CDR3 sequence: CASSPGQDYGYTF. The CDR3 DNA reads TGTGCCAGCAGTCCTGGACAGGACTATGGCTACACCTTC.

J is TRBJ2-7 and V is TRBV2; 11 nucleotides agree with TRBD2. The CDR3 consists of 14 residues. Looked up from germline, CDR1 is SNHLY and CDR2 is FYNNEI. The junction had 4 bases not matched to a gene; V was cut back by 6 bases and J by 3 bases. This chain's CDR3 is CASSQGLADYEQYF. In DNA form, the CDR3 reads TGTGCCAGCAGCCAGGGACTAGCGGACTACGAGCAGTACTTC.

CDR3: CASSLHGTSTDTQYF. CDR3 bases: TGCGCCAGCAGCTTACACGGGACTAGCACAGATACGCAGTATTTT. This sequence joins TRBV5-1 and TRBJ2-3; perhaps TRBD2 as D (6 bases). Per germline, CDR1 SGHRS and CDR2 YFSETQ. The CDR3 spans 15 residues. V gave up 2 bases and J gave up 0 bases, with 10 bases separating them.

The chain recombines TRBV6-6 with TRBJ1-1; 9 bases match TRBD1. The CDR3 has 13 amino acids. The V segment lost 10 bases and the J segment 3 bases; nucleotides outside the gene matches: 6. Germline V gene sequence: CDR1 MNHNY, CDR2 SVGAGI (reference sequence). DNA for the CDR3: TGTGCCATCCGGGACAGGGTCTACACTGAAGCTTTCTTT. Its translation is CAIRDRVYTEAFF.

DNA of the CDR3: TGTGCCAGCAGCTTAGACCCCGGCCACGAGCAGTACTTC. Translated, it gives CASSLDPGHEQYF. The J gene is TRBJ2-7, the V gene TRBV11-3; no clear D. Per germline, CDR1 SGHNT and CDR2 YENEEA. Between the trimmed V and J ends, which lost 0 bases and 5 bases, there was a span of 8 bases. The CDR3 consists of 13 residues.

The chain is built from TRBV12-3 or TRBV12-4 and TRBJ2-1; D not resolved. With 5 bases removed from V and 4 bases from J, the gap between germline ends came to 9 bases. The CDR3 is 13 residues long. CDR3 nucleotide sequence: TGTGCCAGCAGTATTCAGGAGTACAATGAGCAGTTCTTC. Translation gives CASSIQEYNEQFF.

This chain joins TRBV3-1 (or the pseudogene TRBV3-2) and TRBJ2-7; maybe TRBD1 (6 bases). The CDR3 runs to 14 residues. Germline values: CDR1 LGHDT, CDR2 YNNKEL (reference sequence). V was cut by 0 bases and J by 4 bases, with 10 bases left in between. The CDR3 DNA is TGTGCCAGCAGCCAAGATGTTACAGGGTACGAGCAGTACTTC. Translation: CASSQDVTGYEQYF.

The chain joins TRBV14 to TRBJ1-1; the D is unclear. V shed 5 bases and J shed 0 bases, with 16 bases lying between them. CDR1 is SGHDN, CDR2 FVKESK, per germline. The CDR3 has 16 residues. The CDR3 region has the DNA TGTGCCAGCAGCGAAACGCCGACACCCATGAACACTGAAGCTTTCTTT. Amino acids: CASSETPTPMNTEAFF.

The CDR3 region is CASSQLRDSYEQYF. CDR3 in DNA: TGCGCCAGCAGCCAACTCCGGGACAGTTACGAGCAGTACTTC. This chain uses TRBV4-1 with TRBJ2-7, with 7 positions matching TRBD1. Germline CDR1 MGHRA, CDR2 YSYEKL. The trim removed 2 bases at V and 4 bases at J, leaving 5 bases unmatched. The CDR3 totals 14 residues.

The J gene is TRBJ2-1, the V gene TRBV6-6; D unresolved. Trimming stripped 4 bases from V and 8 bases from J, with 12 bases between. This CDR3 is 13 amino acids long. CDR1 and CDR2 from the germline V gene are MNHNY and SVGAGI (reference sequence). The CDR3 nucleotides are TGTGCCAGCAGTTCCTCAGTTGGGTATGAGCAGTTCTTC. Translation: CASSSSVGYEQFF.

The chain recombines TRBV5-5 with TRBJ1-3; D is unclear. The CDR3 spans 15 residues. The germline V gene has CDR1 SGHKS and CDR2 YYEKEE (reference sequence). Trimming cost V 2 bases and J 2 bases, with 11 bases left between them. CDR3 protein: CASSLELPPGNTIYF. DNA of the CDR3: TGTGCCAGCAGCTTAGAGTTGCCGCCTGGAAACACCATATATTTT.

The chain carries TRBV7-3 and TRBJ1-6; D gene ambiguous. Germline loops: CDR1 SGHTA, CDR2 FQGTGA. The V end was cut by 6 bases, the J end by 4 bases, with 10 bases between. The CDR3 consists of 14 residues. The CDR3 protein is CASSQTGYNSPLHF. CDR3 sequence (DNA): TGTGCCAGCAGTCAAACGGGTTATAATTCACCCCTCCACTTT. The full variable domain, completed using reference TRBV7-3 and TRBJ1-6, is GAGVSQTPSNKVTEKGKYVELRCDPISGHTALYWYRQSLGQGPEFLIYFQGTGAADDSGLPNDRFFAVRPEGSVSTLKIQRTERGDSAVYLCASSQTGYNSPLHFGNGTRLTVT.

V is TRBV4-1 and J is TRBJ2-3; a possible D gene is TRBD1 (5 bases). The V end was cut by 4 bases, the J end by 5 bases, with 7 bases between. Germline-derived CDR1 and CDR2 are MGHRA and YSYEKL. There are 12 residues in the CDR3. The CDR3, as DNA: TGCGCCAGCAGCCCACAGGAAGATACGCAGTATTTT. Protein sequence: CASSPQEDTQYF.

This chain joins TRBV10-1 and TRBJ1-1; maybe TRBD1 (5 bases). V was clipped by 4 bases and J by 5 bases, with 11 bases between them. CDR3 length equals 13 residues. Germline V gene lookup returns CDR1 WNHNN and CDR2 SYGVQD (reference sequence). The DNA of the CDR3 is TGCGCCAGCAGTGTTGCAGGGCGGACTGAAGCTTTCTTT. Encoded protein: CASSVAGRTEAFF.